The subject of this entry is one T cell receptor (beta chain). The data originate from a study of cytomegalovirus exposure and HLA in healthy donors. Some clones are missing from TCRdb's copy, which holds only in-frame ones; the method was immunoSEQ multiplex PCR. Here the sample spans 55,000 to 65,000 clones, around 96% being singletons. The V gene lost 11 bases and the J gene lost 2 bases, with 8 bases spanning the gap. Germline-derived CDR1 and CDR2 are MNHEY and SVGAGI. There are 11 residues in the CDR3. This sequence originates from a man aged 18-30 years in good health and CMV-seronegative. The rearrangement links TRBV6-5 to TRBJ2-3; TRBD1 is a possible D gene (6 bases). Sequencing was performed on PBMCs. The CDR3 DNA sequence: TGTGCCTGGGGACACACAGATACGCAGTATTTT. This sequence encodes CAWGHTDTQYF.